This T cell receptor (beta chain) was identified during a study of post-analysis software for immune sequencing data. For this clonotype: Its antigen is currently unknown.

Germline CDR1 is SGHTA and CDR2 is FQGTGA. This CDR3 has 16 residues. The junction had 6 bases not matched to a gene; V was cut back by 1 base and J by 5 bases. Study conclusions and caveats: Patients carried five TRBV segments more frequently than controls did, and TRBV5-6, TRBV5-1 and TRBV20-1 were among them.

TCR beta cDNA libraries had unique molecular identifiers. From around 1 to 10 million T cells, about 500,000 cDNA molecules were obtained. One entry per CDR3 protein, called by TCRdb with MiXCR from the PCR reads. Of 150,000 or so distinct CDR3 sequences in the sample, around 36% were seen once. The TCR was taken from a girl aged 5-17 years with multiple sclerosis. V usage is TRBV7-3 and J usage is TRBJ2-3; 10 positions match TRBD1. This material consisted of blood, taken after autologous hematopoietic stem cell transplantation. CDR3 loop: CASSLRLGQGIDTQYF. CDR3 nucleotide sequence: TGTGCCAGCAGCTTAAGGTTGGGACAGGGGATAGATACGCAGTATTTT.